This T cell receptor (beta chain) was obtained from a study of cytomegalovirus exposure and HLA in healthy donors (dated by TCRdb to the late 2010s). For the study in its entirety: According to a later analysis, the roughly 130 validation repertoires were produced on the same platform as the roughly 700 repertoires of the first cohort. The study aimed to test whether cataloging public T cell receptors could reveal signatures of past pathogen exposure. Along with the approximately 650-subject first cohort, a separate validation cohort of over 90 different subjects was used. High-throughput TCR immunosequencing, statistical association of individual TCRs with disease status, and machine learning were combined to predict cytomegalovirus infection status.

The CDR3 spans 14 residues, from the cysteine through the phenylalanine. Only the CDR3 part of the read is kept: 42 bases, read in frame from the first base. Trimming at the junction amounts to 2 bases on V and 1 base on J, and the germline ends lie 6 bases apart. CDR1 and CDR2 are read off the germline V gene (reference sequence) as LNHDA and SQIVND. Separate from the roughly 630-subject first cohort, the validation cohort of about 130 subjects was the group to which the donors belonged. Paper-wide results and their limitations: While some public TCRs were present in many individuals, most TCR sequences turned up only very rarely across donors. The authors suggested that the approach could potentially be extended to other disease states and immunological phenotypes. In a later analysis, TCRs clustered in the first cohort were found to also tend to co-occur in the approximately 120 validation repertoires, with 94% of cluster scores above 0. The validation cohort had no HLA typing available for a later analysis, so co-occurrence within that cohort was assessed over all 130 or so repertoires. In the study, 150 to 200 TCR beta chains were listed as associated with cytomegalovirus. A few of the identified cytomegalovirus-associated TCR beta chains were confirmed in vitro to be specific for cytomegalovirus antigens. Cytomegalovirus status was reported to be diagnosed by the classifier with high specificity and sensitivity in both the original and validation cohorts.

To prepare the library, the immunoSEQ multiplex PCR assay was applied. Turning to the authors' computational methods: A statistical classification framework was developed to diagnose cytomegalovirus status using the catalog of TCR beta chain sequences. TCRdb carries this immuneACCESS record with in-frame sequences only. Its versions omit some clonotypes, under half of them owing to an unresolved V gene in the studies checked, with the rest unexplained. The DNA was the basis for D and trimming; V, J and clone size are from that table. This sample has some 100,000 clones in its table, and about 88% of those were observed once. 4% to 5.5% of the sample rests with the top ten. A word on this clone: Its antigen is currently not known. Per-nucleotide qualities are absent, and no much larger clonotype sits a single base away.

This TCR came from a man aged 18 to 29 in good health and CMV-seropositive. The sample taken for sequencing was PBMCs. The sequence is built from TRBV19 and TRBJ1-5; the D gene assignment is ambiguous. The DNA sequence follows: TGTGCCAGTAGTATAAACAGAAGCAATCAGCCCCAGCATTTT. Translated, it reads CASSINRSNQPQHF.